This T cell receptor (beta chain) was documented in a study of T cell responses to AZD1222 COVID-19 vaccine. Study-wide context: Analyses pooled second doses at about 4 or about 12 weeks. Findings and limits, study-wide: Unmutated regions of variants are reportedly targeted by nearly half of spike-specific TCRs.

As regards this clone: What it recognizes is unknown.

Trimming shortened V by 6 bases and J by 4 bases, and 15 bases separated the two germline ends. This CDR3 is 15 amino acids long. CDR1 and CDR2 from the germline V gene are MGHDK and SYGVNS. The repertoire was sequenced with immunoSEQ multiplex PCR; TCRdb's copy has only in-frame clones and lacks some. Seen here are 100,000 to 150,000 clones, 90% observed once, and the top ten hold around 6.9%. The origin of this receptor is an adult in good health. The sample here was peripheral blood, taken on day 0 of AZD1222 vaccination. The chain couples TRBV25-1 to TRBJ2-2; D is ambiguous. The chain's CDR3 is CASRPESRGTGELFF. Written as DNA, the CDR3 is TGTGCCAGCAGGCCTGAGTCGCGAGGCACCGGGGAGCTGTTTTTT.